Listed below are T cell receptor beta chains from one sample, sequenced in a study of identical twins. TCRdb processed the 5' RACE reads anew with MiXCR; each CDR3 protein has one entry. This sample has around 1.7 million distinct CDR3 sequences, with under 35% found just once. Sample: cord blood. Receptor source: a newborn girl in good health. CDR3s include the opening cysteine and the closing phenylalanine or tryptophan. A D gene is named only where the DNA matches it firmly. Some rows have no size entry. The others give once, few or many, or a class for an expanded clone.

TRBV20-1	TRBD2	TRBJ2-4	-	TGCAGTGCTAGAGATGAGATAGCGGGAGCCAAAAACATTCAGTACTTC	CSARDEIAGAKNIQYF
TRBV7-9	TRBD1	TRBJ1-5	few	TGTGCCAGCAGCCAGTCCCGGACAGGGGGGAATCAGCCCCAGCATTTT	CASSQSRTGGNQPQHF
TRBV15	-	TRBJ1-5	few	TGTGCCACCAGCAGAGATCGACGGCTCAATCAGCCCCAGCATTTT	CATSRDRRLNQPQHF
TRBV4-1	TRBD1	TRBJ2-2	-	TGCGCCAGCAGCCAAACCGGGGACAGGGGGGTTCCCGGGGAGCTGTTTTTT	CASSQTGDRGVPGELFF
TRBV3-1	TRBD1	TRBJ1-3	few	TGTGCCAGCAGGCACAGGGGAGCTGGAAACACCATATATTTT	CASRHRGAGNTIYF
TRBV19	TRBD2	TRBJ2-2	-	TGTGCCAGTGGGGGACTAGCGGCAAACACCGGGGAGCTGTTTTTT	CASGGLAANTGELFF
TRBV20-1	TRBD2	TRBJ2-2	-	TGCAGTGCCCACGGGACTAGCGGGAGAGGGTACACCGGGGAGCTGTTTTTT	CSAHGTSGRGYTGELFF
TRBV20-1	-	TRBJ1-4	-	TGCAGTGCTGGCTACAGGGCGAGTAATGAAAAACTGTTTTTT	CSAGYRASNEKLFF
TRBV3-1	-	TRBJ2-1	-	TGTGCCAGCAGCCAAGATGGCCTAGACCCTAACAATGAGCAGTTCTTC	CASSQDGLDPNNEQFF
TRBV4-2	TRBD1	TRBJ1-2	many	TGTGCCAGCAGCCAAGAAGAAAGGCGACAGGGGGTTATTAACTATGGCTACACCTTC	CASSQEERRQGVINYGYTF